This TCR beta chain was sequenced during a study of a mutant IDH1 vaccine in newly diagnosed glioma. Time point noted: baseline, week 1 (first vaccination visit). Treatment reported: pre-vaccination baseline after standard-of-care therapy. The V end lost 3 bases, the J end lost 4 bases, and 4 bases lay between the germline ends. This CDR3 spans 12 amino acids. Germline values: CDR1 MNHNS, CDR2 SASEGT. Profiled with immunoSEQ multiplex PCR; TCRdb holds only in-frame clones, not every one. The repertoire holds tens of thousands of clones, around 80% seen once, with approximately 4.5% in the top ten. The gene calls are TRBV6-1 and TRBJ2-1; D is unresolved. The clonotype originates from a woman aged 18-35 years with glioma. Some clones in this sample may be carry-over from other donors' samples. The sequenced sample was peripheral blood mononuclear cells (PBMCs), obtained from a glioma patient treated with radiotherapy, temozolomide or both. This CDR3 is CASSDRYNEQFF. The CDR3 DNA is TGTGCCAGCAGTGATCGGTACAATGAGCAGTTCTTC.